This TCR beta chain stems from a study of cytomegalovirus exposure and HLA in healthy donors. Germline assignment: CDR1 LNHDA and CDR2 SQIVND (reference sequence). This CDR3 is 15 amino acids long. J lost 5 bases, V lost 3 bases, and 5 bases had no gene match. Primers included in the PCR were 60 Vbeta and 13 Jbeta primers. Clones were sequenced by immunoSEQ multiplex PCR, and TCRdb holds only the in-frame ones, with some missing. This table has about 120,000 clones, 50% to 75% appearing once. The clonotype was recovered from a woman aged 40 to 49 in good health and CMV-seropositive. The rearrangement links TRBV19 to TRBJ2-1, with 9 positions matching TRBD1. Sequencing used PBMCs. The CDR3 DNA follows: TGTGCCAGTAGTATCACCGGACAGGGGAACAATGAGCAGTTCTTC. It yields the protein CASSITGQGNNEQFF. Full variable domain (missing parts from reference TRBV19 and TRBJ2-1): DGGITQSPKYLFRKEGQNVTLSCEQNLNHDAMYWYRQDPGQGLRLIYYSQIVNDFQKGDIAEGYSVSREKKESFPLTVTSAQKNPTAFYLCASSITGQGNNEQFFGPGTRLTVL.